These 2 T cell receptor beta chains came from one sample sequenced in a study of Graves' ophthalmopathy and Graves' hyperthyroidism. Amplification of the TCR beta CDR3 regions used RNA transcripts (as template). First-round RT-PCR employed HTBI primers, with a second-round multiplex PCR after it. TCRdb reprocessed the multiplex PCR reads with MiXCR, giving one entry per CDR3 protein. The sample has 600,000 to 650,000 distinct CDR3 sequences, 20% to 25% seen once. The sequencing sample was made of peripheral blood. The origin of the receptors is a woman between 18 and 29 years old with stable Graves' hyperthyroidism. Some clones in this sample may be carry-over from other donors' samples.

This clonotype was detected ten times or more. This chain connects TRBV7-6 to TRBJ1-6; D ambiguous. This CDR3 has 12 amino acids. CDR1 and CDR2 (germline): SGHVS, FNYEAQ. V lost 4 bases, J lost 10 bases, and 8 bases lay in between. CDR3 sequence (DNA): TGTGCCAGCAGCTCTAGATTATCACCCCTCCACTTT. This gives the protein CASSSRLSPLHF.

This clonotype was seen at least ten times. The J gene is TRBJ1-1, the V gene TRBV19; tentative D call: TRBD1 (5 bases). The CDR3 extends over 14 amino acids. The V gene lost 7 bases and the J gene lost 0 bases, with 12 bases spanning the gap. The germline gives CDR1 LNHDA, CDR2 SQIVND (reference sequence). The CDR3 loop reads CASTQTALNTEAFF. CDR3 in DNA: TGTGCCAGTACCCAGACAGCATTGAACACTGAAGCTTTCTTT.